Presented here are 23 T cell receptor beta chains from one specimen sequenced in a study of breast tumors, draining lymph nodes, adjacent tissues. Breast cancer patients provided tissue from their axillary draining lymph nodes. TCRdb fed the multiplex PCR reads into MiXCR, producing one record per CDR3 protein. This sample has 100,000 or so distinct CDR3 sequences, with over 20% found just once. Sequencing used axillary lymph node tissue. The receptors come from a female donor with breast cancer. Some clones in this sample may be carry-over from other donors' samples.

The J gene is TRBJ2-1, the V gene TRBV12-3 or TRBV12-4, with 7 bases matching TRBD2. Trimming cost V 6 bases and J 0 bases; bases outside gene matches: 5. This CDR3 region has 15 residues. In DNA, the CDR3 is TGTGCCAGCAGCCGCGGACTAGTCTCCTACAATGAGCAGTTCTTC. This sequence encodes CASSRGLVSYNEQFF.

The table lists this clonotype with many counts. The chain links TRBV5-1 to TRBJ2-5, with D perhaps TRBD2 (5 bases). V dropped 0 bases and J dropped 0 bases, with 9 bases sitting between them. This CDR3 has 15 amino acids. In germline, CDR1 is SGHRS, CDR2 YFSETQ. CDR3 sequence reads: CASSLERGYQETQYF. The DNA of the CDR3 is TGCGCCAGCAGCTTGGAACGGGGATACCAAGAGACCCAGTACTTC. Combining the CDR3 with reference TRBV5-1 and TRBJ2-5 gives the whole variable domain KAGVTQTPRYLIKTRGQQVTLSCSPISGHRSVSWYQQTPGQGLQFLFEYFSETQRNKGNFPGRFSGRQFSNSRSEMNVSTLELGDSALYLCASSLERGYQETQYFGPGTRLLVL.

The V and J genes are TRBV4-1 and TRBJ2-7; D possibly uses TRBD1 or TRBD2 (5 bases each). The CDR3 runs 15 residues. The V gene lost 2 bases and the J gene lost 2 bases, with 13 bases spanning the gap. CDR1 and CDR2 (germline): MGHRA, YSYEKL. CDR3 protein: CASSQPRGRTYEQYF. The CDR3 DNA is TGCGCCAGCAGCCAACCCCGGGGCCGAACCTACGAGCAGTACTTC.

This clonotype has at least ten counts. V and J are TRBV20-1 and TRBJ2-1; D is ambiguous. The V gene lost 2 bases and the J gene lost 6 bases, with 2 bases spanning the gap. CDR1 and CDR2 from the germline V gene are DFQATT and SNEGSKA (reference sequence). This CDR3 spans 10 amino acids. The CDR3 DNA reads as TGCAGTGCTAGATCCAATGAGCAGTTCTTC. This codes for CSARSNEQFF.

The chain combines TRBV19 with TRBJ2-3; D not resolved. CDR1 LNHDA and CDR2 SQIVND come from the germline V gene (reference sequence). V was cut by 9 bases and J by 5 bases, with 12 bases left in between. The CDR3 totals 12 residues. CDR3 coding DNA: TGTGCCAGCGAAGGAGAGGAAGATACGCAGTATTTT. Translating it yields CASEGEEDTQYF.

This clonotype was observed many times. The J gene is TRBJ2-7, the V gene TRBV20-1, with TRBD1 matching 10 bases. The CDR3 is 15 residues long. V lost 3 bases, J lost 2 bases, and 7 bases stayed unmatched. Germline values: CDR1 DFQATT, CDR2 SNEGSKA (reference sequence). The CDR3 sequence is CSASDRDRGAYEQYF. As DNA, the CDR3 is TGCAGTGCTAGCGACCGGGACAGGGGCGCCTACGAGCAGTACTTC.

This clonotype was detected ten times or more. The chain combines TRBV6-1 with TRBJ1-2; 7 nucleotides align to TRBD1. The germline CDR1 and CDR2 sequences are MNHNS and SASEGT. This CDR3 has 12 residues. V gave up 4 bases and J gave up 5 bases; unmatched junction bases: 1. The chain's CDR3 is CASSAQGYGYTF. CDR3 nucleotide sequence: TGTGCCAGCAGTGCACAGGGGTATGGCTACACCTTC.

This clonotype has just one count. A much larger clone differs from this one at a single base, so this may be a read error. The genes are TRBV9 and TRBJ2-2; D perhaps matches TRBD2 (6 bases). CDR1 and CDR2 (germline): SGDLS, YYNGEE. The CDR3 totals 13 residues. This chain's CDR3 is CASSVGWGGELSF. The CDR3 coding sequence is TGTGCCAGCAGCGTAGGATGGGGCGGGGAGCTGTCTTTT. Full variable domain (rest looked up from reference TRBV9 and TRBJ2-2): DSGVTQTPKHLITATGQRVTLRCSPRSGDLSVYWYQQSLDQGLQFLIQYYNGEERAKGNILERFSAQQFPDLHSELNLSSLELGDSALYFCASSVGWGGELSFGEGSRLTVL.

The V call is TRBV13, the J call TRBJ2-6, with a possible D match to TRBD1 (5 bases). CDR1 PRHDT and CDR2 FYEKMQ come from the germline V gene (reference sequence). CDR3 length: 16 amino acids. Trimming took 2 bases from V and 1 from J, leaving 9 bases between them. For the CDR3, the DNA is TGTGCCAGCAGCTTAACAGGACGTTCTGGGGCCAACGTCCTGACTTTC. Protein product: CASSLTGRSGANVLTF. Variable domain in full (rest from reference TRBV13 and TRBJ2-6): AAGVIQSPRHLIKEKRETATLKCYPIPRHDTVYWYQQGPGQDPQFLISFYEKMQSDKGSIPDRFSAQQFSDYHSELNMSSLELGDSALYFCASSLTGRSGANVLTFGAGSRLTVL.

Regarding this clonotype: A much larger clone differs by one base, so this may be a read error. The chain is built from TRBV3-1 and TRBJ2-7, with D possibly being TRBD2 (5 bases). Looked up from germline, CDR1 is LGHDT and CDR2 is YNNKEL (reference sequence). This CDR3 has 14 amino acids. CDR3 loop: CASSQDGLVWEQNF. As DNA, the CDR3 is TGTGCCAGCAGCCAAGATGGCCTGGTGTGGGAGCAGAACTTC.

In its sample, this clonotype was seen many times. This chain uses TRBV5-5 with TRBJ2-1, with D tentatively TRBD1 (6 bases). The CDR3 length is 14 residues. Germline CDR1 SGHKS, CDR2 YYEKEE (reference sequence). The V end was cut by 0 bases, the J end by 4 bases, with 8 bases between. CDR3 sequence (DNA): TGTGCCAGCAGCTTGGGGACAGAGTACAATGAGCAGTTCTTC. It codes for CASSLGTEYNEQFF.

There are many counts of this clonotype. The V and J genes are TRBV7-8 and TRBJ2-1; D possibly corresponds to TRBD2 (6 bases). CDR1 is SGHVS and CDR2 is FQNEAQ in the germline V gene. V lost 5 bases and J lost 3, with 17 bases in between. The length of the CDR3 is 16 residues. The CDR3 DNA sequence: TGTGCCAGCAGCCAAATCGGGAGCCCGAGCTACAATGAGCAGTTCTTC. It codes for CASSQIGSPSYNEQFF.

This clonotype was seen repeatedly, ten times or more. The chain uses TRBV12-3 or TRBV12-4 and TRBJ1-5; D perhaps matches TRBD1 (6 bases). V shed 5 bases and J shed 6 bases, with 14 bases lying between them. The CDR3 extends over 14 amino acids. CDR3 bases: TGTGCCAGCAGTCCCCGGGACATCAGTCAGCCCCAGCATTTT. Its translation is CASSPRDISQPQHF.

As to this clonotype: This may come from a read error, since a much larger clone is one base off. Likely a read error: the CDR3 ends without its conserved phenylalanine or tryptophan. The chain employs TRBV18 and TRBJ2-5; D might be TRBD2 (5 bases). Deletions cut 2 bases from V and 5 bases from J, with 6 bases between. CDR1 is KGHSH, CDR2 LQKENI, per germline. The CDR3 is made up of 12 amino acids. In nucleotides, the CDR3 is TGTGCCAGCTCACCAACGGGGGAGACCCAGTACCTC. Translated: CASSPTGETQYL.

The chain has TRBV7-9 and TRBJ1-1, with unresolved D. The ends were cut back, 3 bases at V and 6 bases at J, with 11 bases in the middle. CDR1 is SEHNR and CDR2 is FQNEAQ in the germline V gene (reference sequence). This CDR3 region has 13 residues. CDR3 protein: CASSFGYRAEAFF. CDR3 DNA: TGTGCCAGCAGCTTTGGGTACCGAGCTGAAGCTTTCTTT.

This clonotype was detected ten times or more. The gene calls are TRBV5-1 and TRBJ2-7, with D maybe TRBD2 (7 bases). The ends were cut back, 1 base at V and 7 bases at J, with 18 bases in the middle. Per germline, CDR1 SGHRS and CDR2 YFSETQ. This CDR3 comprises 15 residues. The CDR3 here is CASSLWRGQQVEQYF. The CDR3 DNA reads TGCGCCAGCAGCTTGTGGCGGGGGCAACAAGTGGAGCAGTACTTC. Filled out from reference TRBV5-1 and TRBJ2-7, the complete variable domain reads KAGVTQTPRYLIKTRGQQVTLSCSPISGHRSVSWYQQTPGQGLQFLFEYFSETQRNKGNFPGRFSGRQFSNSRSEMNVSTLELGDSALYLCASSLWRGQQVEQYFGPGTRLTVT.

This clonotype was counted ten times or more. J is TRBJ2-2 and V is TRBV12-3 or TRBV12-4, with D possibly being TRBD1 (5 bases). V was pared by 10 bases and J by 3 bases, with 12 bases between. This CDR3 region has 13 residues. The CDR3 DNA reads TGTGCCACCAAGATAGGGGACACCGGGGAGCTGTTTTTT. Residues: CATKIGDTGELFF.

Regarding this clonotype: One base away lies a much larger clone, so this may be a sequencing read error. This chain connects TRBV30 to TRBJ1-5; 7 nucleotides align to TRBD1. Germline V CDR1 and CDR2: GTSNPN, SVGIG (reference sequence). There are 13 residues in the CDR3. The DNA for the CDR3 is TGTGCCTGGAGTGTACAGGGGAGTCAGCACCAGCATTTT. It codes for CAWSVQGSQHQHF. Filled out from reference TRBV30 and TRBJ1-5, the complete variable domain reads SQTIHQWPATLVQPVGSPLSLECTVEGTSNPNLYWYRQAAGRGLQLLFYSVGIGQISSEVPQNLSASRPQDRQFILSSKKLLLSDSGFYLCAWSVQGSQHQHFGDGTRLSIL.

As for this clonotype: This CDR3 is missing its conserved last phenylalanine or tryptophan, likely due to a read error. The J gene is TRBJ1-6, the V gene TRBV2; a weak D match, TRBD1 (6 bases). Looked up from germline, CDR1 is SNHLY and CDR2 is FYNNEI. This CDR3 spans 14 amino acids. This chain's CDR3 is CVSTYRDSGSPLHY. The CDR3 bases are TGTGTCAGCACCTACAGGGATTCGGGTTCACCCCTCCACTAT.

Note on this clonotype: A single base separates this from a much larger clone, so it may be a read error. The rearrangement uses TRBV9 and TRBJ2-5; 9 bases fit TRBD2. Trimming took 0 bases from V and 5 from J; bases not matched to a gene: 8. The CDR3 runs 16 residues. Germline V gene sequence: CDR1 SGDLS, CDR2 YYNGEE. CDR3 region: CASSVGRLAGPETQYF. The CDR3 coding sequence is TGTGCCAGCAGCGTAGGTAGGCTAGCGGGGCCGGAGACCCAGTACTTC.

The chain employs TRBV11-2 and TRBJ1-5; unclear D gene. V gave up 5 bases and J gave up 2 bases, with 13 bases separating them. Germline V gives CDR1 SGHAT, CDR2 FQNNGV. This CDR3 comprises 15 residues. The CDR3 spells CASSPDPAGNQPQHF. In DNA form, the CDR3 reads TGTGCCAGCAGCCCCGATCCAGCGGGCAATCAGCCCCAGCATTTT.

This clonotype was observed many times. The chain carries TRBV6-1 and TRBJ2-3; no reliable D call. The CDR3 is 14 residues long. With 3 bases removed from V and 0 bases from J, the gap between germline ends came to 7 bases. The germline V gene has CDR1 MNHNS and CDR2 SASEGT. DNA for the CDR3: TGTGCCAGCAGTGATTCAGGAAGCACAGATACGCAGTATTTT. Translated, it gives CASSDSGSTDTQYF.

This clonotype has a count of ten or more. CDR3 residues: CSARLAGYGYF. Here the CDR3 DNA reads TGCAGTGCCAGACTAGCGGGTTACGGGTACTTC. J is TRBJ2-7 and V is TRBV20-1, with 10 bases that match TRBD2. V trimming: 6 bases; J trimming: 12 bases; junction bases outside the gene matches: 8. The V gene's germline CDR1 is DFQATT and CDR2 SNEGSKA (reference sequence). The CDR3 totals 11 residues.